This T cell receptor (beta chain) emerged from a study of T cells expressing NK-cell markers. Across the study: Repertoires of TCR beta were obtained from T cells sorted as CD3+CD56+NKG2C+, CD3+CD56+NKG2C- and CD3+CD56-NKG2C+. Serological testing identified seven of the eight sequenced donors as HCMV-seropositive and one as seronegative.

TCRdb processed the 5' RACE reads again and assigns one entry to each CDR3 protein, with no DNA. This repertoire includes about 170,000 distinct CDR3 sequences. Study results and caveats: In about 6 donors, dominant CD3+CD56+NKG2C+ clones formed about 1.0-7.5% of CD8+ cells. Leadership of the CD3+CD56-NKG2C+ fraction also belonged to these clonotypes in several donors.

The CDR3 covers 16 residues. Looked up from germline, CDR1 is KGHSH and CDR2 is LQKENI. Worth noting for this clonotype: Its antigen is currently unknown.

The sequencing sample was made of blood T cells: a sorted CD56 or NKG2C T cell subset, CD4+ or CD8+ T cells, or bulk PBMC T cells (not recorded which). The gene calls are TRBV18 and TRBJ1-2; TCRdb picks TRBD1, but there is no DNA to check that call. This clonotype originated in a man aged 18 to 69 in good health. The CDR3 loop is CASSPPLQGLNYGYTF.